This passage covers 27 T cell receptor beta chains from one sample sequenced in a study of T-cell reconstitution after alpha-beta-depleted transplantation in children. It was with unique molecular identifiers that the TCRbeta library was prepared. TCRdb recomputed calls from the PCR reads with MiXCR, one row per CDR3 protein. The table has about 540,000 distinct CDR3 sequences, more than 20% seen once; the top ten hold 30% to 40%. Specimen: PBMCs, collected before TCRalphabeta/CD19-depleted stem cell transplant. These receptors came from a boy under three years old with Wiskott-Aldrich syndrome, due to receive a stem cell transplant.

The V gene is TRBV5-1, the J gene TRBJ2-1; TRBD1 aligns across 8 bases. The CDR3 length is 16 residues. After removal of 4 bases from V and 0 bases from J, the junction contained 6 bases not matched to a gene. Germline lookup yields CDR1 SGHRS and CDR2 YFSETQ. In nucleotides, the CDR3 is TGCGCCAGCAGCGCGACCGGGACAGGCTCCTACAATGAGCAGTTCTTC. Translating it yields CASSATGTGSYNEQFF.

V usage is TRBV18 and J usage is TRBJ2-7; no reliable D call. The CDR3 runs 14 residues. V was shortened by 1 base and J by 2 bases, with 9 bases between the two germline ends. From germline, CDR1 is KGHSH and CDR2 LQKENI. The CDR3 region has the DNA TGTGCCAGCTCACCACGGCAAAGTACCTACGAGCAGTACTTC. It translates to CASSPRQSTYEQYF.

This chain joins TRBV20-1 and TRBJ2-7; TRBD2 agrees at 13 bases. The CDR3 extends over 14 amino acids. Germline V lookup: CDR1 DFQATT, CDR2 SNEGSKA (reference sequence). V was pared by 3 bases and J by 4 bases, with 3 bases of the junction left unmatched. CDR3 DNA: TGCAGTGCTAGCGGGACTAGCGGGAAGTACGAGCAGTACTTC. Protein product: CSASGTSGKYEQYF.

This clonotype has more than one count but fewer than ten. The chain is built from TRBV20-1 and TRBJ1-1; D not certain. The V gene's germline CDR1 is DFQATT and CDR2 SNEGSKA (reference sequence). This CDR3 comprises 10 residues. V dropped 5 bases and J dropped 6 bases, with 7 bases sitting between them. Here the CDR3 reads CSAPSSEAFF. As DNA, the CDR3 is TGCAGTGCTCCTTCCTCTGAAGCTTTCTTT.

This clonotype was detected a few times. The chain links TRBV28 to TRBJ1-5; no reliable D call. The CDR3 loop spans 15 amino acids. V was clipped by 2 bases and J by 0 bases, with 8 bases between them. CDR1 and CDR2 (germline): MDHEN, SYDVKM. In nucleotides, the CDR3 is TGTGCCAGCAGTTTACAGGCATATAGCAATCAGCCCCAGCATTTT. Residues: CASSLQAYSNQPQHF.

This clonotype has only a few counts. The chain recombines TRBV5-1 with TRBJ2-3; D tentatively reads TRBD1 or TRBD2 (5 bases each). Trimming removed 4 bases at V and 5 bases at J, with 17 bases between. The germline V gene encodes CDR1 SGHRS and CDR2 YFSETQ. The CDR3 spans 15 residues. The DNA of the CDR3 is TGCGCCAGCAGCGTCCGGGACCACCCCGGAGATACGCAGTATTTT. Translating it yields CASSVRDHPGDTQYF.

This sequence joins TRBV2 and TRBJ1-2; tentatively, D is TRBD1 (6 bases). Germline V gives CDR1 SNHLY, CDR2 FYNNEI. The CDR3 spans 13 residues. The V end lost 7 bases, the J end lost 4 bases, and 13 bases lay between the germline ends. CDR3 region: CASNGGAGYGYTF. The CDR3 DNA follows: TGTGCCAGCAATGGGGGCGCCGGCTATGGCTACACCTTC.

This chain joins TRBV7-3 and TRBJ2-2; no firm D call. The CDR3 has 12 residues. CDR1 SGHTA and CDR2 FQGTGA come from the germline V gene. Between the trimmed V and J ends, which lost 5 bases and 8 bases, there was a span of 9 bases. The CDR3: CASSILRGELFF. DNA of the CDR3: TGTGCCAGCAGCATCCTCAGGGGGGAGCTGTTTTTT.

This clonotype was counted only a few times. The chain has TRBV20-1 and TRBJ2-5, with D tentatively TRBD2 (5 bases). The V end was cut by 5 bases, the J end by 0 bases, with 16 bases between. Germline-derived CDR1 and CDR2 are DFQATT and SNEGSKA (reference sequence). The CDR3 extends over 15 amino acids. The CDR3 nucleotides read TGCAGTGCTTGGGTGGCGGGCACGTACCAAGAGACCCAGTACTTC. This codes for CSAWVAGTYQETQYF.

V usage is TRBV9 and J usage is TRBJ1-6; D remains ambiguous. Germline loops: CDR1 SGDLS, CDR2 YYNGEE. Trimming pared 0 bases from V and 6 bases from J, leaving 7 bases between. The CDR3 extends over 14 amino acids. The CDR3 here is CASSVDSGNSPLHF. As DNA, the CDR3 is TGTGCCAGCAGCGTAGATAGTGGTAATTCACCCCTCCACTTT. Drawing the rest from reference TRBV9 and TRBJ1-6, the complete variable domain is DSGVTQTPKHLITATGQRVTLRCSPRSGDLSVYWYQQSLDQGLQFLIQYYNGEERAKGNILERFSAQQFPDLHSELNLSSLELGDSALYFCASSVDSGNSPLHFGNGTRLTVT.

The chain recombines TRBV11-1 with TRBJ2-3, with 11 bases fitting TRBD1. The CDR3 runs to 15 residues. The germline V gene has CDR1 SGHAT and CDR2 FQDESV (reference sequence). With V trimmed by 5 bases and J by 5 bases, 6 bases remained unmatched. The CDR3 DNA sequence: TGTGCCAGCAGCACCTCCGGGACAGGGGGAGATACGCAGTATTTT. This encodes CASSTSGTGGDTQYF.

The rearrangement joins TRBV10-3 to TRBJ2-3; D remains ambiguous. CDR1 and CDR2 from the germline V gene are ENHRY and SYGVKD. This CDR3 is built from 18 residues. Trimming left V 2 bases short and J 0 bases short, with 18 bases between. CDR3 in amino acids: CAISEDPRQATSTDTQYF. The CDR3 DNA is TGTGCCATCAGTGAGGACCCAAGACAAGCAACTAGCACAGATACGCAGTATTTT.

This chain joins TRBV9 and TRBJ2-3; D is unresolved. The CDR3 loop spans 13 amino acids. V dropped 4 bases and J dropped 2 bases, with 8 bases sitting between them. Germline assignment: CDR1 SGDLS and CDR2 YYNGEE. CDR3 DNA: TGTGCCAGCAGCCTATCCAACACAGATACGCAGTATTTT. Translation: CASSLSNTDTQYF.

This sequence joins TRBV30 and TRBJ2-5; D is ambiguous. Trimming removed 0 bases from V and 2 bases from J, with 28 bases in between. The CDR3 is 20 amino acids. Germline V gives CDR1 GTSNPN, CDR2 SVGIG (reference sequence). The CDR3 region is CAWSVILGRLGLGLQETQYF. In DNA, the CDR3 is TGTGCCTGGAGTGTAATATTAGGCAGGTTGGGCCTAGGGCTACAAGAGACCCAGTACTTC.

This clonotype was counted only a few times. The genes are TRBV10-2 and TRBJ1-1, with a weak D call TRBD1 (5 bases). This CDR3 spans 13 amino acids. The V gene's germline CDR1 is WSHSY and CDR2 SAAADI. Trimming removed 6 bases from V and 3 bases from J, with 11 bases in between. CDR3 residues: CASRGPPHTEAFF. CDR3 bases: TGCGCCAGCAGGGGACCGCCGCACACTGAAGCTTTCTTT.

The gene calls are TRBV5-1 and TRBJ2-1; TRBD2 matches 10 bases. V dropped 1 base and J dropped 7; count of bases not matched to a gene: 11. Germline CDR1 and CDR2: SGHRS and YFSETQ. The CDR3 totals 17 residues. DNA of the CDR3: TGCGCCAGCAGCTTGTTTCCTAGCGGGAGCCTTTCGAATGAGCAGTTCTTC. Amino acids: CASSLFPSGSLSNEQFF.

The chain recombines TRBV12-3 or TRBV12-4 with TRBJ2-6; 7 nucleotides agree with TRBD1. Trimming cost V 5 bases and J 0 bases; bases outside gene matches: 10. This CDR3 contains 18 residues. The CDR3 region is CASSTKATGLSGANVLTF. The CDR3 nucleotides read TGTGCCAGCAGTACAAAAGCGACAGGGCTCTCTGGGGCCAACGTCCTGACTTTC.

This clonotype was seen repeatedly, ten times or more. The chain joins TRBV21-1 to TRBJ2-3; TRBD2 is the table's D call, not checked against the DNA. TRBV21-1 is assigned pseudogene status. The CDR3 has 15 amino acids. Here the CDR3 DNA reads TGTGCCTCCCCGAACCGGGACCAGAGCACAGATACGCAGTATTTT. Amino acid sequence: CASPNRDQSTDTQYF.

The rearrangement joins TRBV4-2 to TRBJ1-2, with 8 positions matching TRBD1. Germline CDR1 and CDR2: LGHNA and YNFKEQ. The CDR3 spans 13 residues. V gave up 0 bases and J gave up 14 bases; unmatched junction bases: 8. The CDR3 is CASSQDGQGLGTF. Here the CDR3 DNA reads TGTGCCAGCAGCCAAGATGGACAGGGACTAGGGACCTTC.

This clonotype was seen only a few times. The rearrangement uses TRBV20-1 and TRBJ2-1, with D perhaps matching TRBD2 (7 bases). Trimming removed 2 bases at V and 4 bases at J, with 15 bases between. Looked up from germline, CDR1 is DFQATT and CDR2 is SNEGSKA (reference sequence). This CDR3 has 15 residues. This CDR3 reads CSARKGGKAYNEQFF. The CDR3 nucleotides read TGCAGTGCTAGAAAGGGGGGGAAGGCATACAATGAGCAGTTCTTC.

The gene calls are TRBV12-3 or TRBV12-4 and TRBJ2-2, with unresolved D. The length of the CDR3 is 16 residues. V lost 5 bases and J lost 5, with 18 bases in between. The CDR3 loop is CASSPVQPRSTGELFF. Here the CDR3 DNA reads TGTGCCAGCAGTCCCGTCCAGCCCAGGTCTACCGGGGAGCTGTTTTTT.

The chain couples TRBV10-2 to TRBJ1-5; D is possibly TRBD1 (6 bases). CDR1 WSHSY and CDR2 SAAADI come from the germline V gene. This CDR3 has 15 amino acids. V was shortened by 0 bases and J by 2 bases, with 8 bases between the two germline ends. In DNA, the CDR3 is TGCGCCAGCAGTGAGTCAGGGGGAGGCAATCAGCCCCAGCATTTT. It codes for CASSESGGGNQPQHF.

This clonotype has only a few counts. This sequence joins TRBV12-3 or TRBV12-4 and TRBJ1-1; 8 nucleotides line up with TRBD1. The V segment lost 2 bases and the J segment 1 base; nucleotides outside the gene matches: 3. This CDR3 region has 15 residues. The CDR3 here is CASSLSGTGNTEAFF. CDR3 DNA sequence: TGTGCCAGCAGTTTATCCGGGACAGGGAACACTGAAGCTTTCTTT.

This clonotype has just a few counts. The chain is built from TRBV20-1 and TRBJ1-3; D is possibly TRBD1 (5 bases). V was clipped by 4 bases and J by 9 bases, with 10 bases between them. This CDR3 has 11 amino acids. Germline assignment: CDR1 DFQATT and CDR2 SNEGSKA (reference sequence). The CDR3 protein is CSATRDGTIYF. The CDR3 DNA reads TGCAGTGCTACAAGGGACGGCACCATATATTTT.

This clonotype was seen a few times. This chain joins TRBV7-6 and TRBJ2-3; 7 bases line up with TRBD2. V dropped 2 bases and J dropped 3; count of bases not matched to a gene: 17. Germline V gives CDR1 SGHVS, CDR2 FNYEAQ. The CDR3 totals 19 residues. CDR3 nucleotides: TGTGCCAGCAGCTTAATTGCGCCGGGACTAACTCTTCGAACAGATACGCAGTATTTT. Encoded protein: CASSLIAPGLTLRTDTQYF.

Only a few counts were recorded for this clonotype. The rearrangement uses TRBV11-2 and TRBJ2-7, with unresolved D. This CDR3 comprises 16 residues. Between the trimmed V and J ends, which lost 3 bases and 5 bases, there was a span of 20 bases. Germline V lookup: CDR1 SGHAT, CDR2 FQNNGV. The CDR3 bases are TGTGCCAGCAGCTTGGTCCCTGGGCAGCTAAGGGACGAGCAGTACTTC. It specifies CASSLVPGQLRDEQYF.

This clonotype was counted only a few times. The chain employs TRBV12-3 or TRBV12-4 and TRBJ2-1; tentative D call: TRBD2 (5 bases). Trimming stripped 0 bases from V and 9 bases from J, with 18 bases between. CDR3 size: 16 residues. The CDR3 sequence: CASSLAGVGKVGEQFF. CDR3 coding DNA: TGTGCCAGCAGTTTAGCCGGGGTCGGGAAAGTCGGTGAGCAGTTCTTC.